This TCR beta chain was recorded in a study of early T cells in non-severe SARS-CoV-2 infection. From germline, CDR1 is MNHEY and CDR2 SVGEGT. The V and J ends lost 4 bases and 6 bases respectively, with 14 bases between them. This CDR3 region has 14 residues. Comments on this clonotype: Antigen specificity is unknown.

The library protocol tagged individual cDNA molecules with unique molecular identifiers. Each CDR3 protein is one row after TCRdb ran MiXCR on the 5' RACE reads. Altogether about 48,000 distinct CDR3 sequences are present, approximately 7.5% being singletons, with the ten largest covering 5.8%. Study-level findings and limits: Private and CD4 specificities were missed by VDJdb matching, which favored anti-spike CD8 responses.

This sequence was found in an adult who was a healthcare worker with PCR-confirmed SARS-CoV-2 infection or an uninfected control (not recorded which). Sequenced sample: whole blood. The chain carries TRBV6-2 or TRBV6-3 and TRBJ2-3; tentative D call: TRBD1 (6 bases). The CDR3 reads CASSWGTTGDTQYF. The DNA of the CDR3 is TGTGCCAGCAGTTGGGGGACAACTGGGGATACGCAGTATTTT.